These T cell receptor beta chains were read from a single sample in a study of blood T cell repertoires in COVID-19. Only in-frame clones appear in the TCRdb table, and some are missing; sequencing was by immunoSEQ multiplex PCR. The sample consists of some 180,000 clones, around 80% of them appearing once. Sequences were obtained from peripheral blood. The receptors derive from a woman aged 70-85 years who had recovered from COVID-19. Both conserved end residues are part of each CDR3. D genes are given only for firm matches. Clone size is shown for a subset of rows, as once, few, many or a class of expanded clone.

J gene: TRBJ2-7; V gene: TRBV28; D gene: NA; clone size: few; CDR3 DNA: TGTGCCAGCCAAGCCTGGGCCAGGAGGGAGCAGTACTTC; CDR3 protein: CASQAWARREQYF
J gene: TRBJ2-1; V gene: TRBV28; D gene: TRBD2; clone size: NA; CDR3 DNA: TGTGCCAGCAGTTTATGGGGACTAGCGGGAAGTGAGCAGTTCTTC; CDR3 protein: CASSLWGLAGSEQFF
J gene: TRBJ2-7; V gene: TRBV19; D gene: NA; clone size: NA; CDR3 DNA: TGTGCCAGTAGTATGGGGCAGGAGCAGTACTTC; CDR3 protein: CASSMGQEQYF
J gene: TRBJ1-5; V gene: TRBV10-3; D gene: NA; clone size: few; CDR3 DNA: TGTGCCATCAGTGAGGGGGGGTATAGCAATCAGCCCCAGCATTTT; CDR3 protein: CAISEGGYSNQPQHF
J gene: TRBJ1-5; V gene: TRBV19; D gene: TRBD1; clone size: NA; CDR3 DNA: TGTGCCACTCACAGGGGAAACGGCAATCAGCCCCAGCATTTT; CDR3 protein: CATHRGNGNQPQHF
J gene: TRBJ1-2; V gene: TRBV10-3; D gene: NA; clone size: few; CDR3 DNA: TGTGCCATCAGTGCCGACAGGCCCTATGGCTACACCTTC; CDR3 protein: CAISADRPYGYTF
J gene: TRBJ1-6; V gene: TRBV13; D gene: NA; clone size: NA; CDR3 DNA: TGTGCCAGCAGCTCCTCCAGCTCCTATAATTCACCCCTCCACTTT; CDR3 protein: CASSSSSSYNSPLHF
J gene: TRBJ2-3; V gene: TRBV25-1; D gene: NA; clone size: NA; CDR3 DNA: TGTGCCAGCAGTGAATGGGGGCAGGGGTCAGATACGCAGTATTTT; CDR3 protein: CASSEWGQGSDTQYF
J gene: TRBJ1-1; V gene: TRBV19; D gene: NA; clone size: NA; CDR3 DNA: TGTGCCAGTAGTTTGGGCCATTCGGTCGGAGCTTTCTTT; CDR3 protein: CASSLGHSVGAFF
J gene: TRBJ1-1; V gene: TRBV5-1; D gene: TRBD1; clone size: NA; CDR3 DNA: TGCGCCAGCAGCTCCCTAGGACAGGGGAACACTGAAGCTTTCTTT; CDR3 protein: CASSSLGQGNTEAFF
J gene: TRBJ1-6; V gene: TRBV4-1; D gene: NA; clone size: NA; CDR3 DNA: TGCGCCAGCAGCCAAGATGCCGGGGAAGCTTTTTCCGAGAATTCACCCCTCCACTTT; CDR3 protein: CASSQDAGEAFSENSPLHF